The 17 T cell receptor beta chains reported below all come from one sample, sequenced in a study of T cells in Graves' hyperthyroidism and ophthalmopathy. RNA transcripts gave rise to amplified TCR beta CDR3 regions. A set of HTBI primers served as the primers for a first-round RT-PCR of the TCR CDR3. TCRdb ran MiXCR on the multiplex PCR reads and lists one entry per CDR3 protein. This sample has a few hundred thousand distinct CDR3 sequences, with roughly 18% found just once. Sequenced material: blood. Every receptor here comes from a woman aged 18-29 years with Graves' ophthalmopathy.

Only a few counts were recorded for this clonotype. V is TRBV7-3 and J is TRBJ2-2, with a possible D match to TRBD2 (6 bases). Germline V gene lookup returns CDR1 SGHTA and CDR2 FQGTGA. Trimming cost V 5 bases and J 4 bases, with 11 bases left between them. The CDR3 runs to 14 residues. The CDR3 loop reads CASSPISGTGELFF. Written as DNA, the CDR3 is TGTGCCAGCAGCCCGATTAGCGGCACCGGGGAGCTGTTTTTT.

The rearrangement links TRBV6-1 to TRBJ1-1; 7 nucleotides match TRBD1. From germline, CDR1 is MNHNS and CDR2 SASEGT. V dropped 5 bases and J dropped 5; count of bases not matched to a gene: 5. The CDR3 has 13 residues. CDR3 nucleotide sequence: TGTGCCAGCAGTAGGGGGCAGGGGACTGAAGCTTTCTTT. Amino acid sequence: CASSRGQGTEAFF.

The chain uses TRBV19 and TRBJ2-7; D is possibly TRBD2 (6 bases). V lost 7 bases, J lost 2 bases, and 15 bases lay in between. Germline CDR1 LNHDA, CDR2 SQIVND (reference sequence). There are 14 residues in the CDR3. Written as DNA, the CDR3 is TGTGCCAGTAAGGAGGGATCGGGACCCTACGAGCAGTACTTC. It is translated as CASKEGSGPYEQYF. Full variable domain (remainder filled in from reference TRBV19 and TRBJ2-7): DGGITQSPKYLFRKEGQNVTLSCEQNLNHDAMYWYRQDPGQGLRLIYYSQIVNDFQKGDIAEGYSVSREKKESFPLTVTSAQKNPTAFYLCASKEGSGPYEQYFGPGTRLTVT.

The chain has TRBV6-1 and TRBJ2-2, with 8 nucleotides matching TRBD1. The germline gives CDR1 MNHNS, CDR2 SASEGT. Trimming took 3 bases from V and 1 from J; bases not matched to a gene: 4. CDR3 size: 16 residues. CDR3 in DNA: TGTGCCAGCAGTGACCAAGGACAGGGGAACACCGGGGAGCTGTTTTTT. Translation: CASSDQGQGNTGELFF.

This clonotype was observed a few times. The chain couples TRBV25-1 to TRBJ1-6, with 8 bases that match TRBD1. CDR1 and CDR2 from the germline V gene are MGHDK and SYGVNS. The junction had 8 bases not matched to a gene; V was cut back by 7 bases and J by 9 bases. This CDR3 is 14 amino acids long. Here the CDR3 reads CASNLDREASPLHF. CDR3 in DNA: TGTGCCAGCAATTTGGACAGGGAGGCTTCACCCCTCCACTTT.

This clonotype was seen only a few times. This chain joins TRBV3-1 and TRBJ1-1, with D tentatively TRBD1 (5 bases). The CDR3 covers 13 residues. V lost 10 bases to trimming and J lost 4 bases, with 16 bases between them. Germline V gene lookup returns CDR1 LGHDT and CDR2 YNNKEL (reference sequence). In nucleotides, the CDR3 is TGTGCCACCTGGAGGGCGGGGGGCACTGAAGCTTTCTTT. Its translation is CATWRAGGTEAFF.

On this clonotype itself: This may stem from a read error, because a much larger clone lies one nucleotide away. CDR3: CASSQADRNTEAFF. CDR3 in DNA: TGCGCCAGCAGCCAAGCCGACAGGAACACTGAAGCTTTCTTT. The chain carries TRBV4-1 and TRBJ1-1; the D gene is possibly TRBD1 (5 bases). Germline lookup yields CDR1 MGHRA and CDR2 YSYEKL. The CDR3 is made up of 14 amino acids. The V end was cut by 1 base, the J end by 1 base, with 7 bases between.

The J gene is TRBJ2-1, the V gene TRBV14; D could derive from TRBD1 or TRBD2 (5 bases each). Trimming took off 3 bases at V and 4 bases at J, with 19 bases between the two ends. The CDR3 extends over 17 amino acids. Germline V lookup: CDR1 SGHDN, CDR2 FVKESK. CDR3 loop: CASSQRGGYNLYNEQFF. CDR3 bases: TGTGCCAGCAGCCAGAGGGGCGGGTACAACCTTTACAATGAGCAGTTCTTC.

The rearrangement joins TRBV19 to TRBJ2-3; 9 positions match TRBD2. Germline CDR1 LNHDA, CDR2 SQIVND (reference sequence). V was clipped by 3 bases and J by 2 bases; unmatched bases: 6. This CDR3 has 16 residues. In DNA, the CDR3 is TGTGCCAGTAGTATTTTAGCGGGGGTTTCCACAGATACGCAGTATTTT. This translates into CASSILAGVSTDTQYF.

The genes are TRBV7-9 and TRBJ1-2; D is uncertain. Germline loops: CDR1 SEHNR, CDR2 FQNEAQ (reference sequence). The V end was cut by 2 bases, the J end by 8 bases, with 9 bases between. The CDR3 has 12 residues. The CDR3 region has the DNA TGTGCCAGCAGCTTAACCGTGGCGGGCTACACCTTC. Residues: CASSLTVAGYTF.

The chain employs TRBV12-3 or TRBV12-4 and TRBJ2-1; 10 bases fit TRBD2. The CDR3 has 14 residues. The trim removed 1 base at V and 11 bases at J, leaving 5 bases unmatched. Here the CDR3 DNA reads TGTGCCAGCAGTTTAGGACTAGCGGGCGATAAGCAGTTCTTC. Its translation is CASSLGLAGDKQFF.

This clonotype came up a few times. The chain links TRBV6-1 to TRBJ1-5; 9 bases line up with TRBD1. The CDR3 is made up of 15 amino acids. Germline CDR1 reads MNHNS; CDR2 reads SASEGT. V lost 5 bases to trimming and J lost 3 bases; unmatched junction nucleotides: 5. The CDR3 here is CASSTDRGLNQPQHF. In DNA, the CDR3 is TGTGCCAGCAGTACGGACAGGGGCCTCAATCAGCCCCAGCATTTT.

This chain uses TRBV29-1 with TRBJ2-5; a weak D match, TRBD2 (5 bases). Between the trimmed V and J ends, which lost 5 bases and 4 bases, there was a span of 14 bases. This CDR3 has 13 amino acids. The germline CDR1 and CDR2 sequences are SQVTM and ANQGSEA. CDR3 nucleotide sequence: TGCAGCGTTCCAGGTCTAGCAGGAGAGACCCAGTACTTC. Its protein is CSVPGLAGETQYF.

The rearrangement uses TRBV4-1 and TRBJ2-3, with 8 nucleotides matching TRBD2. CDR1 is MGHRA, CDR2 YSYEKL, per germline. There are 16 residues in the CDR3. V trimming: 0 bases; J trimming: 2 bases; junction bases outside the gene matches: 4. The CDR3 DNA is TGCGCCAGCAGCCAAGATCGGGGGGGATTCACAGATACGCAGTATTTT. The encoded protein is CASSQDRGGFTDTQYF.

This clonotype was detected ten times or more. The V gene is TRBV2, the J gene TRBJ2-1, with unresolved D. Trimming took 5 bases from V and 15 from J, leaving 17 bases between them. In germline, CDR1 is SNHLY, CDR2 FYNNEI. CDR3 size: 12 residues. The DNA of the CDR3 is TGTGCCAGCAGTTCTATTCTAGGGCTTCTGTTCTTC. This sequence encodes CASSSILGLLFF.

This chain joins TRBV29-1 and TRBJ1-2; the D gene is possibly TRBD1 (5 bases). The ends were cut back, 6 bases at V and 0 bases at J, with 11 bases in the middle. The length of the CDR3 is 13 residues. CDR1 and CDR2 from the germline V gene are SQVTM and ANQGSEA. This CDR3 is CSVPTASNYGYTF. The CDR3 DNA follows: TGCAGCGTGCCGACAGCCTCTAACTATGGCTACACCTTC. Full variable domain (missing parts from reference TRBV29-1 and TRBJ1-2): SAVISQKPSRDICQRGTSLTIQCQVDSQVTMMFWYRQQPGQSLTLIATANQGSEATYESGFVIDKFPISRPNLTFSTLTVSNMSPEDSSIYLCSVPTASNYGYTFGSGTRLTVV.

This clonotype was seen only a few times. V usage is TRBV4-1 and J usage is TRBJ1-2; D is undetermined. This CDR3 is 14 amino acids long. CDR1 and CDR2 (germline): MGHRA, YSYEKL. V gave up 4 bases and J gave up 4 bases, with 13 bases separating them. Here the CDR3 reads CASSPSGPSYGYTF. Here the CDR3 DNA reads TGCGCCAGCAGCCCCTCGGGCCCGAGCTATGGCTACACCTTC.